This T cell receptor beta chain was identified in a study of blood T cells in healthy people across ages. Whole-study findings and limits: Diversity estimated from one million T cells was considered an underestimate. TCR beta diversity per million T cells fell roughly linearly with age. The long-lived group displayed more naive CD4+ cells, plus higher diversity, than the aged donors did.

This clonotype was counted only a few times. Its antigen is not known. Losses at the gene ends were 7 bases for V and 7 bases for J; bases not matched to a gene: 21. Germline loops: CDR1 SGHTA, CDR2 FQGNSA. The CDR3 is 18 amino acids. A second PCR of 7 to 11 cycles used a sample-barcoded 5' primer and a J-beta primer mix. Each cDNA was tagged by a template-switch adaptor containing 12 random nucleotides. One entry per CDR3 protein results from TCRdb running MiXCR on the 5' RACE reads. The sample lists hundreds of thousands of distinct CDR3 sequences; about 20% were seen once. The receptor was isolated from an older man in good health. Sequenced sample: blood. V is TRBV7-2 and J is TRBJ2-1; 8 bases are shared with TRBD2. The CDR3 spells CASNRDPTPRAGGNEQFF. The CDR3 DNA sequence: TGTGCCAGCAACCGGGACCCGACCCCGCGGGCGGGAGGTAATGAGCAGTTCTTC. The full variable domain, rest sourced from reference TRBV7-2 and TRBJ2-1, is GAGVSQSPSNKVTEKGKDVELRCDPISGHTALYWYRQSLGQGLEFLIYFQGNSAPDKSGLPSDRFSAERTGGSVSTLTIQRTQQEDSAVYLCASNRDPTPRAGGNEQFFGPGTRLTVL.